The next 26 T cell receptor beta chains were all read from a single sample in a study of T cell repertoires in cytomegalovirus infection. TCRdb passed the reads through MiXCR, listing each CDR3 protein once. The sample yields more than 200,000 distinct CDR3 sequences, around 8.7% seen once. Sequencing used PBMCs. The receptors stem from a human donor in good health (CMV status not recorded). Some clones in this sample may be carry-over from other donors' samples.

The V gene is TRBV6-5, the J gene TRBJ2-7, with TRBD2 matching over 14 bases. The CDR3 is made up of 17 amino acids. Per the germline V gene, CDR1 is MNHEY and CDR2 is SVGAGI. The trim removed 4 bases at V and 2 bases at J, leaving 7 bases unmatched. CDR3 region: CASSSGTSGRGTYEQYF. In DNA, the CDR3 is TGTGCCAGCAGTTCCGGGACTAGCGGGAGAGGCACCTACGAGCAGTACTTC.

This clonotype was detected many times. The CDR3 spells CASSSQGGTSYGYTF. CDR3 coding DNA: TGTGCCAGCAGCTCGCAGGGAGGTACAAGCTATGGCTACACCTTC. The chain couples TRBV7-2 to TRBJ1-2, with a tentative D call TRBD1 (5 bases). CDR3 length: 15 amino acids. Germline values: CDR1 SGHTA, CDR2 FQGNSA. Trimming left V 4 bases short and J 4 bases short, with 16 bases between. The full variable domain, rest sourced from reference TRBV7-2 and TRBJ1-2, is GAGVSQSPSNKVTEKGKDVELRCDPISGHTALYWYRQSLGQGLEFLIYFQGNSAPDKSGLPSDRFSAERTGGSVSTLTIQRTQQEDSAVYLCASSSQGGTSYGYTFGSGTRLTVV.

V usage is TRBV7-2 and J usage is TRBJ2-3, with 11 positions matching TRBD2. Germline V gene lookup returns CDR1 SGHTA and CDR2 FQGNSA. V lost 4 bases and J lost 5; bases outside the gene matches: 5. The CDR3 runs to 15 residues. CDR3 sequence (DNA): TGTGCCAGCAGCTCGACTAGCGGGGCCGGAGATACGCAGTATTTT. Translated: CASSSTSGAGDTQYF. Together with reference TRBV7-2 and TRBJ2-3, the CDR3 gives the full variable domain: GAGVSQSPSNKVTEKGKDVELRCDPISGHTALYWYRQSLGQGLEFLIYFQGNSAPDKSGLPSDRFSAERTGGSVSTLTIQRTQQEDSAVYLCASSSTSGAGDTQYFGPGTRLTVL.

This clonotype was detected ten times or more. This chain links TRBV25-1 with TRBJ2-2, with D possibly TRBD1 on 5 matching bases. The CDR3 extends over 15 amino acids. Looked up from germline, CDR1 is MGHDK and CDR2 is SYGVNS. Between the trimmed V and J ends, which lost 2 bases and 4 bases, there was a span of 11 bases. The chain's CDR3 is CASSEQGRVTGELFF. As DNA, the CDR3 is TGTGCCAGCAGTGAACAGGGAAGGGTCACCGGGGAGCTGTTTTTT.

Here the CDR3 DNA reads TGTGCCAGCAGTTTAGATACGTTTAGGACGCAGTATTTT. Its translation is CASSLDTFRTQYF. The V gene is TRBV12-3 or TRBV12-4, the J gene TRBJ2-3; D gene unclear. The CDR3 length is 13 residues. The V end lost 1 base, the J end lost 9 bases, and 11 bases lay between the germline ends.

Many counts were recorded for this clonotype. The chain joins TRBV11-2 to TRBJ2-1; 16 positions match TRBD2. V shed 5 bases and J 9 bases; nucleotides not matched to a gene: 7. Germline V CDR1 and CDR2: SGHAT, FQNNGV. The CDR3 has 16 residues. In nucleotides, the CDR3 is TGTGCCAGCAGCCACGGGACTAGCGGGAGGGGGACTGAGCAGTTCTTC. This gives the protein CASSHGTSGRGTEQFF.

This clonotype has a count of ten or more. The V gene is TRBV12-3 or TRBV12-4, the J gene TRBJ1-5; D is possibly TRBD1 (5 bases). The CDR3 runs 15 residues. Trimming left V 10 bases short and J 5 bases short, with 21 bases between. CDR3 residues: CATSPQGNLDQPQHF. The CDR3 DNA sequence: TGTGCCACCTCACCCCAGGGAAACCTAGATCAGCCCCAGCATTTT.

This clonotype was seen many times. The chain combines TRBV12-3 or TRBV12-4 with TRBJ2-3; perhaps TRBD1 as D (7 bases). The CDR3 totals 23 residues. V was pared by 6 bases and J by 0 bases, with 37 bases between. DNA of the CDR3: TGTGCCAGCAGACCTCGGACAGGCGGACTCCCATTTGGGGACTCCACTAGCACAGATACGCAGTATTTT. It codes for CASRPRTGGLPFGDSTSTDTQYF.

Many counts were recorded for this clonotype. The CDR3 region is CASRSTGSYNSPLHF. CDR3 coding DNA: TGTGCCAGCAGGTCGACCGGGAGCTATAATTCACCCCTCCACTTT. This chain links TRBV7-2 with TRBJ1-6; unclear D gene. The V gene's germline CDR1 is SGHTA and CDR2 FQGNSA. Between the trimmed V and J ends, which lost 6 bases and 3 bases, there was a span of 12 bases. CDR3 length: 15 amino acids.

This clonotype was found a few times. With a much larger clone just one base away, this may be a read error. This rearrangement joins TRBV11-3 to TRBJ1-1; D ambiguous. CDR1 and CDR2 from the germline V gene are SGHNT and YENEEA. This CDR3 has 14 residues. Trimming cost V 1 base and J 0 bases, with 6 bases left between them. The CDR3 coding sequence is TGTGCCAGCAGCTTAGCGGCAGTGAACACTGAAGCTTTCTTT. This encodes CASSLAAVNTEAFF.

Here the CDR3 DNA reads TGTGCCAGCAGTGTGGGACAGGGGGCAGGAGAGACCCAGTACTTC. It is translated as CASSVGQGAGETQYF. V gene TRBV6-1 combines with J gene TRBJ2-5; TRBD1 matches 12 bases. The trim removed 4 bases at V and 4 bases at J, leaving 4 bases unmatched. Germline loops: CDR1 MNHNS, CDR2 SASEGT. This CDR3 is built from 15 residues.

The table lists this clonotype with many counts. CDR3 in DNA: TGTGCCAGCAGCTCCGAACTCCGCACAGATACGCAGTATTTT. Its translation: CASSSELRTDTQYF. The gene calls are TRBV7-2 and TRBJ2-3; no firm D call. Germline V gene lookup returns CDR1 SGHTA and CDR2 FQGNSA. The CDR3 has 14 residues. V was shortened by 4 bases and J by 1 base, with 9 bases between the two germline ends.

This clonotype was observed a few times. The CDR3 DNA is TGTGCCAGCATTGCAGCTCTCTCTGGGGCCAACGTCCTGACTTTC. Its protein product is CASIAALSGANVLTF. The V call is TRBV2, the J call TRBJ2-6, with D uncertain. V dropped 7 bases and J dropped 0 bases, with 10 bases sitting between them. CDR1 is SNHLY, CDR2 FYNNEI, per germline. The CDR3 consists of 15 residues.

In this sample, this clonotype turned up many times. The V gene is TRBV28, the J gene TRBJ2-7; 11 bases match TRBD1. Germline loops: CDR1 MDHEN, CDR2 SYDVKM. The CDR3 loop spans 15 amino acids. The ends lost 7 bases at V and 3 bases at J; junction bases unmatched: 8. The CDR3 DNA is TGTGCCAGCACCCCGACCGGGACAGGGGGCTACGAGCAGTACTTC. It encodes CASTPTGTGGYEQYF.

The chain joins TRBV9 to TRBJ2-6; 7 nucleotides line up with TRBD1. Germline V gives CDR1 SGDLS, CDR2 YYNGEE. The CDR3 is made up of 17 amino acids. V was pared by 7 bases and J by 1 base, with 11 bases of the junction left unmatched. DNA of the CDR3: TGTGCCAGCGGAATAAGACAGGGACGATCTGGGGCCAACGTCCTGACTTTC. Residues: CASGIRQGRSGANVLTF.

This clonotype has more than one count but fewer than ten. This rearrangement joins TRBV4-3 to TRBJ2-7; D gene unclear. Trimming took off 0 bases at V and 0 bases at J, with 6 bases between the two ends. This CDR3 contains 14 residues. Germline V gives CDR1 LGHNA, CDR2 YSLEER. Here the CDR3 DNA reads TGCGCCAGCAGCCAAGATTATGGCTCCTACGAGCAGTACTTC. This gives the protein CASSQDYGSYEQYF.

V and J are TRBV29-1 and TRBJ2-1; D is possibly TRBD1 (5 bases). The CDR3 runs to 14 residues. CDR1 is SQVTM, CDR2 ANQGSEA, per germline. Trimming stripped 7 bases from V and 8 bases from J, with 21 bases between. The CDR3 region is CSANPADKGDEQFF. Written as DNA, the CDR3 is TGCAGCGCTAACCCCGCGGACAAGGGCGATGAGCAGTTCTTC.

This sequence joins TRBV4-3 and TRBJ2-1; 7 positions agree with TRBD2. Germline CDR1 is LGHNA and CDR2 is YSLEER. V shed 3 bases and J 0 bases; nucleotides not matched to a gene: 5. The CDR3 sequence is 16 residues long. CDR3 DNA sequence: TGCGCCAGCAGCCAGACCGGGGGGAGCTCCTACAATGAGCAGTTCTTC. It yields the protein CASSQTGGSSYNEQFF.

Many counts were recorded for this clonotype. The chain has TRBV7-2 and TRBJ1-3; 7 bases fit TRBD1. This CDR3 spans 15 amino acids. After removal of 5 bases from V and 1 base from J, the junction contained 5 bases not matched to a gene. Per germline, CDR1 SGHTA and CDR2 FQGNSA. The CDR3 spells CASSGTAISGNTIYF. CDR3 coding DNA: TGTGCCAGCAGCGGGACAGCTATTTCTGGAAACACCATATATTTT. Using reference TRBV7-2 and TRBJ1-3 for the parts outside the CDR3, the full variable domain is GAGVSQSPSNKVTEKGKDVELRCDPISGHTALYWYRQSLGQGLEFLIYFQGNSAPDKSGLPSDRFSAERTGGSVSTLTIQRTQQEDSAVYLCASSGTAISGNTIYFGEGSWLTVV.

With respect to this clonotype: This could be a read error, since a much larger clone is one nucleotide away. The V call is TRBV7-2, the J call TRBJ1-3, with D possibly matching TRBD1 (6 bases). Between the trimmed V and J ends, which lost 5 bases and 5 bases, there was a span of 19 bases. The CDR3 runs to 16 residues. The V gene's germline CDR1 is SGHTA and CDR2 FQGNSA. CDR3 coding DNA: TGTGCCAGCAGCCCTATTACAGGGCCCCTTCGAAACACCATATATTTT. Its translation is CASSPITGPLRNTIYF.

A word on this clonotype: A junction boundary mismatches the germline segment, possibly from a read error. This rearrangement joins TRBV14 to TRBJ2-3, with D unclear. CDR1 SGHDN and CDR2 FVKESK come from the germline V gene. The CDR3 spans 14 residues. For the CDR3, the DNA is TGTGCCAGCAGCCAACGAATTAGCAGAGATACGCAGTATTTT. Protein product: CASSQRISRDTQYF.

The sample holds many counts of this clonotype. J is TRBJ1-5 and V is TRBV7-2; TRBD1 aligns across 10 bases. The CDR3 is made up of 16 amino acids. The germline V gene has CDR1 SGHTA and CDR2 FQGNSA. The V segment lost 4 bases and the J segment 1 base; nucleotides outside the gene matches: 4. This chain's CDR3 is CASSSWDRGSNQPQHF. DNA for the CDR3: TGTGCCAGCAGCTCCTGGGACAGGGGAAGCAATCAGCCCCAGCATTTT.

Ten or more counts support this clonotype. The chain combines TRBV6-2 or TRBV6-3 with TRBJ2-1, with 10 bases that match TRBD2. J gave up 8 bases and V 0 bases, and 13 bases lay outside the gene matches. The CDR3 consists of 18 residues. The germline CDR1 and CDR2 sequences are MNHEY and SVGEGT. CDR3 amino acids: CASSYSPWLAGDKDEQFF. The CDR3 nucleotides read TGTGCCAGCAGTTACTCCCCCTGGCTAGCGGGAGATAAGGATGAGCAGTTCTTC.

This clonotype has at least ten counts. This chain connects TRBV28 to TRBJ1-5; D remains ambiguous. This CDR3 region has 16 residues. V lost 5 bases and J lost 7, with 21 bases in between. Germline V gene sequence: CDR1 MDHEN, CDR2 SYDVKM. The CDR3 bases are TGTGCCAGCAGTCCCCAGATTGTCAGGTCAGGACAGCCCCAGCATTTT. It encodes CASSPQIVRSGQPQHF. Full variable domain (rest looked up from reference TRBV28 and TRBJ1-5): DVKVTQSSRYLVKRTGEKVFLECVQDMDHENMFWYRQDPGLGLRLIYFSYDVKMKEKGDIPEGYSVSREKKERFSLILESASTNQTSMYLCASSPQIVRSGQPQHFGDGTRLSIL.

This clonotype was counted only a few times. The chain's CDR3 is CASSLVRGGAGGYTF. Written as DNA, the CDR3 is TGTGCCAGCAGCTTGGTGAGAGGGGGCGCAGGAGGCTACACCTTC. The V and J genes are TRBV5-8 and TRBJ1-2, with 7 bases aligning to TRBD1. CDR3 length: 15 amino acids. J was trimmed by 8 bases and V by 0 bases; bases with no gene match: 10. Germline loops: CDR1 SGHTS, CDR2 YDEGEE.

This clonotype occurred many times. The DNA for the CDR3 is TGTGCCAGCAGCTTAGATGGAGGACAGGGGGCAAGAGATACGCAGTATTTT. Protein sequence: CASSLDGGQGARDTQYF. This chain joins TRBV11-2 and TRBJ2-3; 11 nucleotides match TRBD1. After removal of 0 bases from V and 5 bases from J, the junction contained 7 bases not matched to a gene. This CDR3 has 17 residues. CDR1 is SGHAT and CDR2 is FQNNGV in the germline V gene. The full variable domain, with the rest looked up from reference TRBV11-2 and TRBJ2-3, is EAGVAQSPRYKIIEKRQSVAFWCNPISGHATLYWYQQILGQGPKLLIQFQNNGVVDDSQLPKDRFSAERLKGVDSTLKIQPAKLEDSAVYLCASSLDGGQGARDTQYFGPGTRLTVL.